Presented here are 10 T cell receptor beta chains from one specimen sequenced in a study of CD8+CD57+ T cells in acquired aplastic anemia. Genomic DNA, the template, was used for profiling of the TCR beta VDJ and CDR3. A single record per CDR3 protein comes from TCRdb applying MiXCR to the reads. The table has about 40,000 distinct CDR3 sequences, 65% to 70% seen once. The specimen was sorted CD4+, CD8+, or CD8+CD57+ T cells (not recorded which) from PBMCs. All receptors come from a human donor in good health, serving as a control.

The rearrangement joins TRBV10-2 to TRBJ2-7; 9 bases agree with TRBD1. Losses at the gene ends were 7 bases for V and 3 bases for J; bases not matched to a gene: 16. Germline lookup yields CDR1 WSHSY and CDR2 SAAADI. The CDR3 spans 17 residues. The chain's CDR3 is CASNAGTGPRGLYEQYF. Here the CDR3 DNA reads TGCGCCAGCAACGCCGGGACAGGGCCTCGGGGCCTCTACGAGCAGTACTTC.

The J gene is TRBJ2-5, the V gene TRBV11-2; no clear D. Germline values: CDR1 SGHAT, CDR2 FQNNGV. Between the trimmed V and J ends, which lost 3 bases and 0 bases, there was a span of 8 bases. The CDR3 has 14 residues. The CDR3 region has the DNA TGTGCCAGCAGCTTCCAGGCGAACCAAGAGACCCAGTACTTC. Translation gives CASSFQANQETQYF.

The chain is built from TRBV7-9 and TRBJ2-7; D might be TRBD1 (6 bases). This CDR3 region has 15 residues. Trimming pared 0 bases from V and 2 bases from J, leaving 11 bases between. Germline CDR1 SEHNR, CDR2 FQNEAQ (reference sequence). The CDR3 sequence is CASSLAGAGAYEQYF. DNA for the CDR3: TGTGCCAGCAGCTTAGCCGGGGCAGGGGCCTACGAGCAGTACTTC.

In regard to this clonotype: The junction differs from germline at one of its ends, possibly a read error. The chain carries TRBV5-8 and TRBJ2-5; 9 bases agree with TRBD1. The length of the CDR3 is 16 residues. The germline gives CDR1 SGHTS, CDR2 YDEGEE. This CDR3 is CAGSIGQGSLQETQYF. The CDR3 DNA sequence: TGCGCCGGCAGCATTGGACAGGGGAGCCTCCAAGAGACCCAGTACTTC.

This clonotype was picked up a small number of times. At one end the junction does not follow the germline gene, possibly because of a read error. J is TRBJ2-5 and V is TRBV13; the D call may be TRBD1 or TRBD2 (6 bases each). The germline gives CDR1 PRHDT, CDR2 FYEKMQ (reference sequence). The CDR3 sequence is 15 residues long. The CDR3 coding sequence is TGTGCCAGCGGCTTAGCCGGGGGCGGGTTAGAGACCCAGTACTTC. Encoded protein: CASGLAGGGLETQYF.

The chain joins TRBV25-1 to TRBJ2-7; TRBD1 matches at 8 bases. The germline CDR1 and CDR2 sequences are MGHDK and SYGVNS. J was trimmed by 4 bases and V by 4 bases; bases with no gene match: 9. The CDR3 is 15 amino acids. CDR3 amino acids: CASSGTGRGLYEQYF. CDR3 DNA: TGTGCCAGCAGTGGGACGGGCAGGGGGCTTTACGAGCAGTACTTC.

J is TRBJ1-2 and V is TRBV29-1; D ambiguous. Germline V CDR1 and CDR2: SQVTM, ANQGSEA. The CDR3 length is 12 residues. V shed 2 bases and J shed 8 bases, with 12 bases lying between them. The CDR3 reads CSVELWGGGYTF. The CDR3 DNA is TGCAGCGTTGAATTGTGGGGAGGCGGCTACACCTTC.

The chain employs TRBV5-4 and TRBJ2-7, with 13 positions matching TRBD2. The CDR3 totals 16 residues. V shed 4 bases and J 6 bases; nucleotides not matched to a gene: 10. The germline V gene encodes CDR1 SGHNT and CDR2 YYREEE (reference sequence). The CDR3 protein is CASSSGLAGDHGEQYV. CDR3 nucleotide sequence: TGTGCCAGCAGCAGCGGACTAGCGGGAGACCATGGCGAGCAGTACGTC.

This clonotype is judged medium-sized. The chain recombines TRBV19 with TRBJ2-1; D ambiguous. The germline V and J ends were trimmed by 1 base and 1 base, with 8 bases remaining between them. The CDR3 sequence is 15 residues long. Germline V lookup: CDR1 LNHDA, CDR2 SQIVND (reference sequence). The CDR3 DNA reads as TGTGCCAGTAGTATAGTGGGCAAGTCCTACAATGAGCAGTTCTTC. Translation gives CASSIVGKSYNEQFF.

Many counts were recorded for this clonotype. The gene calls are TRBV12-3 or TRBV12-4 and TRBJ2-5, with 9 bases that match TRBD1. This CDR3 comprises 14 residues. The ends lost 8 bases at V and 5 bases at J; junction bases unmatched: 9. CDR3 bases: TGTGCCAGCCACAAGACAGGGGGGCATGAGACCCAGTACTTC. Protein sequence: CASHKTGGHETQYF.